This T cell receptor (beta chain) derives from a study of cytomegalovirus exposure and HLA in healthy donors. Across the study: Out of 150 million to 200 million T cells, an earlier analysis found over 100 million unique TCR beta sequences in total. Roughly 92 million unique TCRs, all from HLA-typed donors, were included in an early release of the data. General observations from the study: The productive fraction for most TCR beta V segments was about 87% or about 30% in an earlier analysis. By HLA locus, TCR association rates varied in a later analysis, with DRB1 showing the most and HLA-C the fewest.

V was clipped by 3 bases and J by 4 bases, with 7 bases between them. Germline lookup yields CDR1 MNHEY and CDR2 SMNVEV (reference sequence). This CDR3 is built from 14 residues. A word on this clone: No antigen is known for it.

PCR involved 60 Vbeta and 13 Jbeta primers. Only in-frame clones appear in the TCRdb table, and some are missing; sequencing was by immunoSEQ multiplex PCR. This sample yields some 150,000 clones, of which around 78% are seen a single time; 0.6% to 0.95% belongs to the top ten. Sequenced sample: PBMCs. V is TRBV27 and J is TRBJ2-6; D remains unclear. This receptor was identified in a female donor in good health and CMV-seronegative. CDR3: CASSLFGGANVLTF. As DNA, the CDR3 is TGTGCCAGCAGTTTGTTCGGGGGGGCCAACGTCCTGACTTTC.